The 19 T cell receptor beta chains listed next were all sequenced from one sample in a study of OX40 agonist ivuxolimab in advanced cancers. Some clones are missing from TCRdb's copy, which holds only in-frame ones; the method was immunoSEQ multiplex PCR. The repertoire holds 65,000 to 90,000 clones, with 85% to 90% as singletons. The input for sequencing was CD4+ or CD8+ T cells sorted from blood, taken in a trial of the OX40 agonist ivuxolimab. The receptors were gathered from an adult with an advanced solid tumor such as melanoma, head and neck, liver or kidney cancer.

This sequence joins TRBV6-1 and TRBJ1-1; 12 nucleotides match TRBD1. CDR1 and CDR2 from the germline V gene are MNHNS and SASEGT. J lost 3 bases, V lost 6 bases, and 2 bases had no gene match. The CDR3 is made up of 14 amino acids. CDR3 coding DNA: TGTGCCAGCAGCCGGGACAGGGGGCACACTGAAGCTTTCTTT. Translating gives CASSRDRGHTEAFF.

The chain has TRBV6-5 and TRBJ2-7; perhaps D is TRBD1 or TRBD2 (5 bases each). The CDR3 length is 14 residues. Germline loops: CDR1 MNHEY, CDR2 SVGAGI. The V and J ends lost 0 bases and 2 bases respectively, with 8 bases between them. This CDR3 is CASSYSRDPYEQYF. In nucleotides, the CDR3 is TGTGCCAGCAGTTACTCTCGGGACCCCTACGAGCAGTACTTC.

The chain has TRBV11-2 and TRBJ2-5, with D perhaps given as TRBD1 or TRBD2 (6 bases each). The CDR3 sequence is 14 residues long. V was shortened by 4 bases and J by 6 bases, with 15 bases between the two germline ends. CDR1 SGHAT and CDR2 FQNNGV come from the germline V gene. This chain's CDR3 is CASSSAKGGKTQYF. The CDR3, as DNA: TGTGCCAGCAGCTCCGCAAAGGGGGGAAAGACCCAGTACTTC.

The CDR3 sequence is CASSGRQGATNEKLFF. CDR3 in DNA: TGTGCCAGCAGTGGAAGACAGGGGGCAACTAATGAAAAACTGTTTTTT. The genes are TRBV6-1 and TRBJ1-4, with 9 positions matching TRBD1. The CDR3 contains 16 residues. Germline CDR1 and CDR2: MNHNS and SASEGT. With 4 bases clipped from V and 0 bases from J, the junction kept 3 bases outside the gene matches.

This chain uses TRBV7-3 with TRBJ2-1, with 12 bases that match TRBD2. The CDR3 covers 19 residues. The V and J ends lost 5 bases and 0 bases, in that order; junction bases with no gene match: 11. The germline V gene has CDR1 SGHTA and CDR2 FQGTGA. The CDR3 sequence: CASSPRLAGAQSSYNEQFF. The DNA of the CDR3 is TGTGCCAGCAGCCCCCGACTAGCGGGAGCGCAAAGCTCCTACAATGAGCAGTTCTTC. Using reference TRBV7-3 and TRBJ2-1 for the parts outside the CDR3, the full variable domain is GAGVSQTPSNKVTEKGKYVELRCDPISGHTALYWYRQSLGQGPEFLIYFQGTGAADDSGLPNDRFFAVRPEGSVSTLKIQRTERGDSAVYLCASSPRLAGAQSSYNEQFFGPGTRLTVL.

The genes are TRBV7-2 and TRBJ2-5; 12 nucleotides agree with TRBD1. The V and J ends lost 1 base and 7 bases, in that order; junction bases with no gene match: 7. The CDR3 totals 16 residues. Germline V gene lookup returns CDR1 SGHTA and CDR2 FQGNSA. The CDR3 DNA reads as TGTGCCAGCAGCTTAGGCGGGACAGGGGGCGCGGGGACCCAGTACTTC. This sequence encodes CASSLGGTGGAGTQYF.

The V gene is TRBV25-1, the J gene TRBJ1-4, with D possibly TRBD1 on 5 matching bases. V lost 2 bases and J lost 10, with 17 bases in between. Germline V gene lookup returns CDR1 MGHDK and CDR2 SYGVNS. The CDR3 length is 15 residues. CDR3 DNA: TGTGCCAGCAGTGAAGTAGGCCAACGGGGGAGAAAACTGTTTTTT. This codes for CASSEVGQRGRKLFF.

This clone was counted a few times. The chain combines TRBV6-1 with TRBJ1-5; D perhaps matches TRBD1 (6 bases). V dropped 8 bases and J dropped 7 bases, with 12 bases sitting between them. The germline V gene has CDR1 MNHNS and CDR2 SASEGT. CDR3 length equals 12 residues. CDR3 in amino acids: CASGGRAQPQHF. The CDR3 nucleotides read TGTGCCAGCGGGGGGCGCGCCCAGCCCCAGCATTTT.

The J gene is TRBJ2-7, the V gene TRBV19, with a weak D call TRBD2 (6 bases). Trimming shortened V by 5 bases and J by 6 bases, and 11 bases separated the two germline ends. The CDR3 length is 12 residues. Germline CDR1 reads LNHDA; CDR2 reads SQIVND (reference sequence). This chain's CDR3 is CASSWQGGEQYF. CDR3 coding DNA: TGTGCCAGTAGTTGGCAGGGAGGCGAGCAGTACTTC.

V is TRBV6-6 and J is TRBJ1-5; D ambiguous. Germline V gene data show CDR1 as MNHNY and CDR2 as SVGAGI (reference sequence). V was cut by 8 bases and J by 0 bases, with 14 bases left in between. The CDR3 contains 15 residues. The CDR3 spells CASLNEGRSNQPQHF. CDR3 sequence (DNA): TGTGCCAGCTTAAATGAAGGGCGTAGCAATCAGCCCCAGCATTTT.

This clone has just a few counts. This chain links TRBV11-3 with TRBJ2-1, with 8 bases lining up with TRBD2. Trimming at V came to 3 bases and at J to 7 bases, leaving 11 bases not matched to a gene. Germline assignment: CDR1 SGHNT and CDR2 YENEEA. This CDR3 region has 16 residues. The CDR3 DNA sequence: TGTGCCAGCAGCTTCAGCGGGAGAGGGCCGGGTAATGAGCAGTTCTTC. Translation: CASSFSGRGPGNEQFF.

The chain uses TRBV7-2 and TRBJ2-5, with 8 bases matching TRBD2. CDR1 and CDR2 (germline): SGHTA, FQGNSA. V lost 1 base and J lost 3; bases outside the gene matches: 4. The CDR3 extends over 15 amino acids. The CDR3 region is CASSLVQREKETQYF. Written as DNA, the CDR3 is TGTGCCAGCAGCTTAGTCCAGCGGGAGAAAGAGACCCAGTACTTC.

The chain couples TRBV4-2 to TRBJ2-7; TRBD1 aligns across 9 bases. Germline V lookup: CDR1 LGHNA, CDR2 YNFKEQ. Trimming at V came to 4 bases and at J to 3 bases, leaving 4 bases not matched to a gene. There are 14 residues in the CDR3. The CDR3 sequence is CASSPTGGSYEQYF. CDR3 bases: TGTGCCAGCAGCCCTACAGGGGGCAGCTACGAGCAGTACTTC.

The chain recombines TRBV6-1 with TRBJ1-3; D call uncertain. CDR1 is MNHNS, CDR2 SASEGT, per germline. V was clipped by 11 bases and J by 3 bases, with 14 bases between them. The CDR3 length is 13 residues. CDR3 region: CACGGGVGNTIYF. Here the CDR3 DNA reads TGTGCCTGTGGCGGAGGAGTTGGAAACACCATATATTTT.

The chain joins TRBV7-2 to TRBJ1-5; D unclear. V lost 1 base to trimming and J lost 0 bases, with 7 bases between them. The CDR3 sequence is 15 residues long. Germline V gene lookup returns CDR1 SGHTA and CDR2 FQGNSA. In nucleotides, the CDR3 is TGTGCCAGCAGCTTAGTTTGGAATAGCAATCAGCCCCAGCATTTT. Its translation is CASSLVWNSNQPQHF.

V gene TRBV19 combines with J gene TRBJ1-1; D gene ambiguous. Trimming left V 6 bases short and J 1 base short, with 6 bases between. The germline V gene has CDR1 LNHDA and CDR2 SQIVND (reference sequence). The CDR3 runs 12 residues. The CDR3 DNA is TGTGCCAGTAGGGAACGGAACACTGAAGCTTTCTTT. Translating it yields CASRERNTEAFF.

The chain uses TRBV7-2 and TRBJ2-1; D is possibly TRBD2 (6 bases). The V end was cut by 2 bases, the J end by 0 bases, with 17 bases between. In germline, CDR1 is SGHTA, CDR2 FQGNSA. The CDR3 is 18 residues long. The DNA of the CDR3 is TGTGCCAGCAGCTTAAAGCTTAATAGCGGTAGCTCCTACAATGAGCAGTTCTTC. Residues: CASSLKLNSGSSYNEQFF.

The chain uses TRBV6-1 and TRBJ2-1, with D perhaps matching TRBD2 (6 bases). The CDR3 totals 15 residues. Per the germline V gene, CDR1 is MNHNS and CDR2 is SASEGT. V lost 4 bases to trimming and J lost 2 bases, with 12 bases between them. As DNA, the CDR3 is TGTGCCAGCAGTGTGGGTCTAGCGACCTACAATGAGCAGTTCTTC. Translating gives CASSVGLATYNEQFF.

The J gene is TRBJ1-3, the V gene TRBV19; 8 bases match TRBD1. J was trimmed by 1 base and V by 7 bases; bases with no gene match: 6. This CDR3 has 15 amino acids. Germline V gene lookup returns CDR1 LNHDA and CDR2 SQIVND (reference sequence). In DNA, the CDR3 is TGTGCCAGTATAGACAGGGGTAATTCTGGAAACACCATATATTTT. Amino acids: CASIDRGNSGNTIYF. Based on the CDR3 plus reference TRBV19 and TRBJ1-3, the full variable domain is DGGITQSPKYLFRKEGQNVTLSCEQNLNHDAMYWYRQDPGQGLRLIYYSQIVNDFQKGDIAEGYSVSREKKESFPLTVTSAQKNPTAFYLCASIDRGNSGNTIYFGEGSWLTVV.